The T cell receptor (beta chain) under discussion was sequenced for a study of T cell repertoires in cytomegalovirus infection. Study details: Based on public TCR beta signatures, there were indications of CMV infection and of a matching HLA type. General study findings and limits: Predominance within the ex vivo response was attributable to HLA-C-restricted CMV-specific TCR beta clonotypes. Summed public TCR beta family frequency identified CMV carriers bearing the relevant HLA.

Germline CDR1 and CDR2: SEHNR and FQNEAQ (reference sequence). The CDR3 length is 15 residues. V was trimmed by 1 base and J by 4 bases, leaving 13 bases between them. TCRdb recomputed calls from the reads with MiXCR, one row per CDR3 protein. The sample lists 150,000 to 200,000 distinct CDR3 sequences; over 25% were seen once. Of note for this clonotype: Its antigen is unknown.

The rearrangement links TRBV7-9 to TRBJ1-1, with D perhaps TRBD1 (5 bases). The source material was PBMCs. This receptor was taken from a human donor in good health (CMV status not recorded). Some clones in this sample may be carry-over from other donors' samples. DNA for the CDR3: TGTGCCAGCAGCTTAGAGGCAGGGCCGGGCACTGAAGCTTTCTTT. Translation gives CASSLEAGPGTEAFF. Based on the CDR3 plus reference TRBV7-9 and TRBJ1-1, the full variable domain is DTGVSQNPRHKITKRGQNVTFRCDPISEHNRLYWYRQTLGQGPEFLTYFQNEAQLEKSRLLSDRFSAERPKGSFSTLEIQRTEQGDSAMYLCASSLEAGPGTEAFFGQGTRLTVV.